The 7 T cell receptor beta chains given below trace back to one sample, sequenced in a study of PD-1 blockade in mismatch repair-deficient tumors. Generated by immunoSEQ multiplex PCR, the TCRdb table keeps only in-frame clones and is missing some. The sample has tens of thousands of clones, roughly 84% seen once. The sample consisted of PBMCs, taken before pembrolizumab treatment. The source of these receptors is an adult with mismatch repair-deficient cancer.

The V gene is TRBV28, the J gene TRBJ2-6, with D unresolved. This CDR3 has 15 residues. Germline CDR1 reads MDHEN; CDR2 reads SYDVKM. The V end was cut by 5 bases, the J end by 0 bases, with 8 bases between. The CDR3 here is CASSLDFSGANVLTF. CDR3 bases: TGTGCCAGCAGTCTAGACTTCTCTGGGGCCAACGTCCTGACTTTC.

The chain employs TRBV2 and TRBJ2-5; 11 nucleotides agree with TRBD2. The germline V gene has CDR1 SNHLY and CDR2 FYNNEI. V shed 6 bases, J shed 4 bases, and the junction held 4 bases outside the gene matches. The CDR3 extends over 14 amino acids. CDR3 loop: CASRVAGGTETQYF. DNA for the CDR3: TGTGCCAGCAGAGTAGCGGGAGGGACAGAGACCCAGTACTTC.

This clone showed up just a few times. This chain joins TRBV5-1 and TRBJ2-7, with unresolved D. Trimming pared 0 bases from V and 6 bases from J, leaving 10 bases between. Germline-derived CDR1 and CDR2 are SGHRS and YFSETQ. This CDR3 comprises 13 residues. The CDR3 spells CASSLVSGSEQYF. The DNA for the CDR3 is TGCGCCAGCAGCTTGGTTTCTGGTAGCGAGCAGTACTTC.

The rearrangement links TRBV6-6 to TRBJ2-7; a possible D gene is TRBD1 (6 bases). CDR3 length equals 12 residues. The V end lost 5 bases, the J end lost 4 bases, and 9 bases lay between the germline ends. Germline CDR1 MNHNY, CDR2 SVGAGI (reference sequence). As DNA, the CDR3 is TGTGCCAGCAGTCGTGGACAGTACGAGCAGTACTTC. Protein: CASSRGQYEQYF.

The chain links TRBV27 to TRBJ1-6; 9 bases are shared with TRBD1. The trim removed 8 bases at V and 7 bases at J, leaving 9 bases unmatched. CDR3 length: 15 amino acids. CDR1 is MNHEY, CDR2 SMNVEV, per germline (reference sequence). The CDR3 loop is CASPFRDRDNSPLHF. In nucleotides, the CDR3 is TGTGCCAGCCCCTTCCGGGACAGGGACAATTCACCCCTCCACTTT.

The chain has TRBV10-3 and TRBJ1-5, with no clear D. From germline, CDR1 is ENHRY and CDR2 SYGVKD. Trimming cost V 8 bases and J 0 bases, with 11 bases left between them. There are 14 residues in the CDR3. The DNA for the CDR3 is TGTGCCATCGGAACCGGGGATAGCAATCAGCCCCAGCATTTT. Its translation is CAIGTGDSNQPQHF.

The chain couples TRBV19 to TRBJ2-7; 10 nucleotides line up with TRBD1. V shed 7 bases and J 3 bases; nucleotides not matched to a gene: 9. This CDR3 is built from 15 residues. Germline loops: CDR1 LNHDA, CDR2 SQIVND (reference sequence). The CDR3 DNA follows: TGTGCCAGTAAGGGAGTCGGACAGGGGGACTACGAGCAGTACTTC. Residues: CASKGVGQGDYEQYF. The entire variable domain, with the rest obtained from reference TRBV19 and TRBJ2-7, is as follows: DGGITQSPKYLFRKEGQNVTLSCEQNLNHDAMYWYRQDPGQGLRLIYYSQIVNDFQKGDIAEGYSVSREKKESFPLTVTSAQKNPTAFYLCASKGVGQGDYEQYFGPGTRLTVT.